The 9 T cell receptor beta chains below come from one sample, sequenced in a study of T cells in Graves' hyperthyroidism and ophthalmopathy. TCR beta CDR3 sequences were amplified from RNA transcripts. TCR CDR3 underwent first-round RT-PCR with the HTBI primer set. From the multiplex PCR reads, TCRdb called clonotypes with MiXCR, one entry per CDR3 protein. The top ten clones hold 17% of a sample with over 500,000 distinct CDR3 sequences, roughly 18% of them seen once. Material for sequencing was blood. These receptor sequences come from a woman between 18 and 29 years old with Graves' ophthalmopathy.

This clonotype was seen ten or more times. The chain employs TRBV6-1 and TRBJ2-2; 9 bases map to TRBD1. The germline V gene encodes CDR1 MNHNS and CDR2 SASEGT. This CDR3 has 15 residues. V lost 6 bases to trimming and J lost 1 base; unmatched junction nucleotides: 3. The CDR3 reads CASRDRGMNTGELFF. In DNA form, the CDR3 reads TGTGCCAGCAGGGACAGGGGCATGAACACCGGGGAGCTGTTTTTT.

This clonotype has ten or more counts. V is TRBV6-2 or TRBV6-3 and J is TRBJ1-1; 9 bases match TRBD1. The CDR3 runs to 18 residues. V lost 2 bases, J lost 5 bases, and 15 bases stayed unmatched. Germline-derived CDR1 and CDR2 are MNHEY and SVGEGT. The DNA for the CDR3 is TGTGCCAGCAGTTACGATACAGTCCGGGACAGGGCGAGGACTGAAGCTTTCTTT. Protein product: CASSYDTVRDRARTEAFF.

This clonotype was detected many times. This chain joins TRBV3-1 and TRBJ2-1; the match to TRBD2 covers 9 bases. In germline, CDR1 is LGHDT, CDR2 YNNKEL (reference sequence). This CDR3 has 17 amino acids. J lost 0 bases, V lost 4 bases, and 7 bases had no gene match. In nucleotides, the CDR3 is TGTGCCAGCAGCCGTACTCTAGCGGGGTACTCCTACAATGAGCAGTTCTTC. This sequence encodes CASSRTLAGYSYNEQFF.

This clonotype appeared a few times. The chain combines TRBV27 with TRBJ1-5; D remains ambiguous. Germline CDR1 and CDR2: MNHEY and SMNVEV (reference sequence). The length of the CDR3 is 16 residues. V shed 6 bases and J shed 0 bases, with 15 bases lying between them. Written as DNA, the CDR3 is TGTGCCAGCAGCCCACGCTGGGGAGATAGCAATCAGCCCCAGCATTTT. Its protein is CASSPRWGDSNQPQHF.

This clonotype was picked up many times. The chain carries TRBV11-2 and TRBJ2-5; 11 bases fit TRBD1. With V trimmed by 4 bases and J by 5 bases, 6 bases remained unmatched. CDR3 size: 15 residues. Germline V gene lookup returns CDR1 SGHAT and CDR2 FQNNGV. CDR3 residues: CASSSRGTGGETQYF. In DNA, the CDR3 is TGTGCCAGCAGCTCTAGAGGGACAGGGGGGGAGACCCAGTACTTC. The variable domain in full, with the rest retrieved from reference TRBV11-2 and TRBJ2-5, is EAGVAQSPRYKIIEKRQSVAFWCNPISGHATLYWYQQILGQGPKLLIQFQNNGVVDDSQLPKDRFSAERLKGVDSTLKIQPAKLEDSAVYLCASSSRGTGGETQYFGPGTRLLVL.

In this sample, this clonotype turned up many times. The chain combines TRBV7-9 with TRBJ2-3; D perhaps matches TRBD2 (5 bases). CDR1 and CDR2 from the germline V gene are SEHNR and FQNEAQ (reference sequence). V lost 5 bases and J 2 bases, leaving 23 bases between the germline ends. The CDR3 contains 18 residues. CDR3 DNA: TGTGCCAGCAGCGGGCGAGGGCCTCACGGGATAACCACAGATACGCAGTATTTT. Translated: CASSGRGPHGITTDTQYF.

The chain recombines TRBV7-2 with TRBJ2-5, with 16 bases matching TRBD2. CDR3 size: 16 residues. Germline CDR1 reads SGHTA; CDR2 reads FQGNSA. V shed 2 bases, J shed 5 bases, and the junction held 2 bases outside the gene matches. CDR3 loop: CASSLRGLAGGETQYF. The CDR3 DNA reads as TGTGCCAGCAGCTTACGGGGACTAGCGGGAGGGGAGACCCAGTACTTC.

The chain combines TRBV10-3 with TRBJ2-7; tentatively, D is TRBD1 (6 bases). Looked up from germline, CDR1 is ENHRY and CDR2 is SYGVKD. The CDR3 is made up of 13 amino acids. V shed 10 bases and J shed 0 bases, with 13 bases lying between them. The DNA for the CDR3 is TGTGCCACCGGACAGCAAAGCTCCTACGAGCAGTACTTC. This codes for CATGQQSSYEQYF.

In its sample, this clonotype was seen many times. In DNA form, the CDR3 reads TGTGCCAGCACCTCCTGGACGAACACTGAAGCTTTCTTT. Protein: CASTSWTNTEAFF. The chain employs TRBV6-1 and TRBJ1-1; D ambiguous. CDR3 length: 13 amino acids. Looked up from germline, CDR1 is MNHNS and CDR2 is SASEGT. Trimming shortened V by 7 bases and J by 1 base, and 10 bases separated the two germline ends.